Sequencing of this T cell receptor (beta chain) was carried out in a study of T cell repertoires in cytomegalovirus infection. About the study: Alongside well-studied HLA-B-restricted CMV epitopes, recently identified HLA-C-restricted CMV epitopes were also used. General study findings and limits: The response measured ex vivo was dominated by TCR beta clonotypes (HLA-C-restricted and CMV-specific).

TCRdb re-called the reads with MiXCR, one entry per CDR3 protein. The data hold 700,000 to 850,000 distinct CDR3 sequences, with around a third observed a single time. This clonotype was seen only a few times. Antigen specificity is unknown. V lost 0 bases and J lost 8; bases outside the gene matches: 7. The CDR3 length is 15 residues. Germline values: CDR1 MGHRA, CDR2 YSYEKL. The chain combines TRBV4-1 with TRBJ1-1, with TRBD1 matching over 9 bases. This specimen consisted of cultured CD8+ T cells from PBMCs, obtained from culture after CMV antigen stimulation. The TCR comes from a human donor in good health (CMV status not recorded). Some clones in this sample may be carry-over from other donors' samples. CDR3 residues: CASSQDRTGVWEAFF. CDR3 coding DNA: TGCGCCAGCAGCCAAGACAGGACAGGGGTTTGGGAAGCTTTCTTT.